A single sample gave rise to the 29 T cell receptor beta chains below, sequenced in a study of blood T cell repertoires in COVID-19. Sequencing used immunoSEQ multiplex PCR; TCRdb keeps in-frame clones, though not all of them. The table lists 270,000 or so clones, under 90% of them singletons. Material: peripheral blood. Receptor source: a woman aged 25 to 45 with COVID-19, enrolled during active disease.

The V call is TRBV10-1, the J call TRBJ2-2; D is unresolved. CDR3 length equals 13 residues. V was pared by 0 bases and J by 4 bases, with 3 bases between. CDR1 and CDR2 from the germline V gene are WNHNN and SYGVQD (reference sequence). This CDR3 is CASSESSTGELFF. CDR3 nucleotide sequence: TGCGCCAGCAGTGAGTCGAGCACCGGGGAGCTGTTTTTT.

The chain combines TRBV5-1 with TRBJ2-1, with TRBD2 matching over 8 bases. The CDR3 is made up of 14 amino acids. The V segment lost 0 bases and the J segment 8 bases; nucleotides outside the gene matches: 4. The V gene's germline CDR1 is SGHRS and CDR2 YFSETQ. The CDR3 here is CASSLAGGPDEQFF. CDR3 coding DNA: TGCGCCAGCAGCTTGGCGGGGGGGCCTGATGAGCAGTTCTTC.

The V and J genes are TRBV11-2 and TRBJ2-3; perhaps TRBD2 as D (7 bases). V lost 5 bases and J lost 1, with 16 bases in between. There are 16 residues in the CDR3. Germline V gene sequence: CDR1 SGHAT, CDR2 FQNNGV. The CDR3 bases are TGTGCCAGCAGCCTAAGAGGGGGGGCCGGCACAGATACGCAGTATTTT. Encoded protein: CASSLRGGAGTDTQYF.

The chain combines TRBV10-2 with TRBJ2-1, with 7 bases fitting TRBD2. There are 15 residues in the CDR3. Trimming removed 7 bases from V and 4 bases from J; junction bases left unmatched: 10. Germline CDR1 is WSHSY and CDR2 is SAAADI. The CDR3: CASTPLRRGYNEQFF. DNA for the CDR3: TGCGCCAGCACGCCCTTGCGGCGGGGGTACAATGAGCAGTTCTTC.

The chain couples TRBV18 to TRBJ2-7, with TRBD2 matching 9 bases. The ends lost 3 bases at V and 4 bases at J; junction bases unmatched: 10. The CDR3 contains 16 residues. Germline CDR1 KGHSH, CDR2 LQKENI. CDR3: CASSPLGAGGPYEQYF. The CDR3 DNA sequence: TGTGCCAGCTCACCCCTAGGGGCGGGGGGGCCTTACGAGCAGTACTTC.

V gene TRBV27 combines with J gene TRBJ2-1; possibly TRBD2 for D (5 bases). V was clipped by 6 bases and J by 7 bases, with 10 bases between them. CDR3 size: 12 residues. Per germline, CDR1 MNHEY and CDR2 SMNVEV (reference sequence). Written as DNA, the CDR3 is TGTGCCAGCAGCCACACTAGTAATGAGCAGTTCTTC. Translation: CASSHTSNEQFF.

The V call is TRBV5-1, the J call TRBJ1-2; 9 bases agree with TRBD1. Germline trimming cut 7 bases from V and 8 bases from J; bases unmatched to any gene: 15. The CDR3 totals 15 residues. Germline V lookup: CDR1 SGHRS, CDR2 YFSETQ. The CDR3, as DNA: TGCGCCAGCTCTCCCCTACAAACAGGGGGCGCCGGCTACACCTTC. It is translated as CASSPLQTGGAGYTF.

V usage is TRBV7-9 and J usage is TRBJ1-6; TRBD1 aligns across 9 bases. The CDR3 runs to 16 residues. The germline V gene encodes CDR1 SEHNR and CDR2 FQNEAQ (reference sequence). The V segment lost 7 bases and the J segment 1 base; nucleotides outside the gene matches: 5. The CDR3 here is CASTTGGGSYNSPLHF. The CDR3 nucleotides read TGTGCCAGCACCACAGGGGGCGGATCCTATAATTCACCCCTCCACTTT.

This rearrangement joins TRBV25-1 to TRBJ1-2, with TRBD1 matching over 7 bases. This CDR3 has 12 amino acids. J lost 7 bases, V lost 6 bases, and 5 bases had no gene match. CDR1 and CDR2 (germline): MGHDK, SYGVNS. The CDR3 coding sequence is TGTGCCAGCAGCAGGGGGGTTGGTGGCTACACCTTC. Its protein is CASSRGVGGYTF.

A word on this clone: This specimen includes other DNA sequences encoding the same CDR3. This chain joins TRBV5-8 and TRBJ1-2; D is undetermined. V was pared by 2 bases and J by 0 bases, with 5 bases between. The CDR3 totals 13 residues. From germline, CDR1 is SGHTS and CDR2 YDEGEE. CDR3 nucleotides: TGTGCCAGCAGCTTAGGAGCTAACTATGGCTACACCTTC. Translating it yields CASSLGANYGYTF. Full variable domain (rest looked up from reference TRBV5-8 and TRBJ1-2): EAGVTQSPTHLIKTRGQQATLRCSPISGHTSVYWYQQALGLGLQFLLWYDEGEERNRGNFPPRFSGRQFPNYSSELNVNALELEDSALYLCASSLGANYGYTFGSGTRLTVV.

The chain joins TRBV30 to TRBJ1-2; no clear D. CDR1 and CDR2 (germline): GTSNPN, SVGIG (reference sequence). The CDR3 length is 13 residues. Trimming left V 5 bases short and J 5 bases short, with 15 bases between. The CDR3 DNA reads TGTGCCTGGGAGGTGCGGGTTGATTATGGCTACACCTTC. It codes for CAWEVRVDYGYTF. The variable domain in full, with the rest retrieved from reference TRBV30 and TRBJ1-2, is SQTIHQWPATLVQPVGSPLSLECTVEGTSNPNLYWYRQAAGRGLQLLFYSVGIGQISSEVPQNLSASRPQDRQFILSSKKLLLSDSGFYLCAWEVRVDYGYTFGSGTRLTVV.

The genes are TRBV7-9 and TRBJ1-2, with 12 nucleotides matching TRBD1. Germline V lookup: CDR1 SEHNR, CDR2 FQNEAQ (reference sequence). The CDR3 has 17 residues. V was pared by 5 bases and J by 2 bases, with 9 bases of the junction left unmatched. The CDR3, as DNA: TGTGCCAGCAGCAGAGCCGGGACAGGGGGCTCCAACTATGGCTACACCTTC. Its translation is CASSRAGTGGSNYGYTF.

This clone has only one observation. V usage is TRBV27 and J usage is TRBJ2-1; 9 bases align to TRBD1. The ends lost 5 bases at V and 15 bases at J; junction bases unmatched: 8. The germline CDR1 and CDR2 sequences are MNHEY and SMNVEV (reference sequence). There are 12 residues in the CDR3. The CDR3 sequence: CASSPDRGGGFF. CDR3 in DNA: TGTGCCAGCAGTCCGGACAGGGGTGGGGGGTTCTTC.

The chain joins TRBV11-3 to TRBJ2-1; 7 positions agree with TRBD1. Trimming removed 1 base from V and 3 bases from J; junction bases left unmatched: 3. Germline V gives CDR1 SGHNT, CDR2 YENEEA. The CDR3 contains 15 residues. CDR3: CASSLGQGVYNEQFF. The CDR3 DNA sequence: TGTGCCAGCAGCTTAGGGCAGGGGGTCTACAATGAGCAGTTCTTC.

The chain links TRBV5-1 to TRBJ2-7, with a tentative D call TRBD2 (6 bases). This CDR3 comprises 15 residues. V was trimmed by 5 bases and J by 2 bases, leaving 17 bases between them. Germline CDR1 is SGHRS and CDR2 is YFSETQ. CDR3: CASRSAWGVTYEQYF. CDR3 sequence (DNA): TGCGCCAGCAGGTCCGCGTGGGGGGTGACCTACGAGCAGTACTTC.

V gene TRBV27 combines with J gene TRBJ2-3, with a tentative D call TRBD1 (6 bases). The V gene lost 5 bases and the J gene lost 4 bases, with 13 bases spanning the gap. Germline V gene sequence: CDR1 MNHEY, CDR2 SMNVEV (reference sequence). The length of the CDR3 is 14 residues. The chain's CDR3 is CASSPPGEPDTQYF. In DNA form, the CDR3 reads TGTGCCAGCAGTCCACCAGGGGAACCAGATACGCAGTATTTT.

The chain carries TRBV15 and TRBJ2-3; D gene uncertain. Germline V CDR1 and CDR2: LNHNV, YYDKDF (reference sequence). Trimming took off 1 base at V and 10 bases at J, with 9 bases between the two ends. The CDR3 extends over 12 amino acids. Here the CDR3 DNA reads TGTGCCACCAGCAGAGGAGTCGGTCCGCAGTATTTT. Protein product: CATSRGVGPQYF.

This chain uses TRBV4-1 with TRBJ1-1, with a possible D match to TRBD1 (5 bases). The CDR3 extends over 15 amino acids. Germline values: CDR1 MGHRA, CDR2 YSYEKL. V lost 1 base and J lost 4, with 13 bases in between. CDR3 residues: CASSQVLGGPTEAFF. CDR3 nucleotides: TGCGCCAGCAGCCAAGTTCTCGGGGGACCCACTGAAGCTTTCTTT.

CDR3 bases: TGTGCCAGCAGCTTAACCTCCGGGACTATTGGAAACACCATATATTTT. It is translated as CASSLTSGTIGNTIYF. The J gene is TRBJ1-3, the V gene TRBV7-6; maybe TRBD1 (5 bases). The V gene's germline CDR1 is SGHVS and CDR2 FNYEAQ. With 2 bases removed from V and 3 bases from J, the gap between germline ends came to 14 bases. This CDR3 spans 16 amino acids.

This chain joins TRBV6-5 and TRBJ1-2; 8 nucleotides match TRBD1. Losses at the gene ends were 4 bases for V and 7 bases for J; bases not matched to a gene: 8. The germline V gene encodes CDR1 MNHEY and CDR2 SVGAGI. The CDR3 extends over 14 amino acids. The CDR3 sequence is CASSFVDRGGGYTF. DNA of the CDR3: TGTGCCAGCAGTTTCGTAGACAGGGGAGGTGGCTACACCTTC.

The rearrangement links TRBV6-6 to TRBJ1-6; a weak D match, TRBD1 (5 bases). This CDR3 is built from 14 residues. The germline V gene has CDR1 MNHNY and CDR2 SVGAGI (reference sequence). V dropped 4 bases and J dropped 7 bases, with 11 bases sitting between them. In DNA, the CDR3 is TGTGCCAGCAGTTGGGGTCCAGGGAATTCACCCCTCCACTTT. Translated: CASSWGPGNSPLHF.

The chain couples TRBV18 to TRBJ1-1; 7 bases agree with TRBD1. This CDR3 comprises 16 residues. V was clipped by 0 bases and J by 2 bases; unmatched bases: 6. Germline-derived CDR1 and CDR2 are KGHSH and LQKENI. The CDR3 loop is CASSPPTGVGNTEAFF. CDR3 bases: TGTGCCAGCTCACCACCAACAGGGGTAGGAAACACTGAAGCTTTCTTT.

This chain connects TRBV12-3 or TRBV12-4 to TRBJ1-1; 7 bases fit TRBD1. This CDR3 region has 13 residues. V dropped 6 bases and J dropped 8; count of bases not matched to a gene: 9. The CDR3 spells CASRSNRGTEAFF. DNA of the CDR3: TGTGCCAGCAGGTCCAACAGGGGAACGGAAGCTTTCTTT.

CDR3 residues: CASSLVGGVTSPLHF. The CDR3 bases are TGTGCCAGCAGCTTGGTAGGCGGGGTAACTTCACCCCTCCACTTT. The chain recombines TRBV11-2 with TRBJ1-6; D unresolved. This CDR3 contains 15 residues. From germline, CDR1 is SGHAT and CDR2 FQNNGV. V was trimmed by 3 bases and J by 9 bases, leaving 15 bases between them.

J is TRBJ2-2 and V is TRBV18; 9 bases agree with TRBD2. Germline CDR1 KGHSH, CDR2 LQKENI. The ends lost 3 bases at V and 3 bases at J; junction bases unmatched: 5. The CDR3 covers 16 residues. This CDR3 reads CASSPGTSLDTGELFF. DNA for the CDR3: TGTGCCAGCTCACCTGGGACTAGCCTGGACACCGGGGAGCTGTTTTTT.

The chain combines TRBV5-4 with TRBJ2-7, with TRBD2 identical over 10 bases. In germline, CDR1 is SGHNT, CDR2 YYREEE (reference sequence). The CDR3 contains 16 residues. Trimming at V came to 5 bases and at J to 3 bases, leaving 11 bases not matched to a gene. The CDR3 protein is CASSSSSQRGGYEQYF. The CDR3 nucleotides read TGTGCCAGCAGTTCATCCTCTCAGCGGGGGGGCTACGAGCAGTACTTC.

The genes are TRBV27 and TRBJ2-7, with TRBD1 matching 10 bases. The length of the CDR3 is 13 residues. V shed 4 bases, J shed 5 bases, and the junction held 2 bases outside the gene matches. Per the germline V gene, CDR1 is MNHEY and CDR2 is SMNVEV (reference sequence). The CDR3 region is CASSSGQGDEQYF. The CDR3 DNA sequence: TGTGCCAGCAGTTCAGGACAGGGGGACGAGCAGTACTTC.

The genes are TRBV18 and TRBJ1-4; TRBD1 agrees at 9 bases. CDR3 length: 15 amino acids. V shed 6 bases, J shed 7 bases, and the junction held 9 bases outside the gene matches. Germline loops: CDR1 KGHSH, CDR2 LQKENI. The CDR3, as DNA: TGTGCCAGCTCTCTTCCGGGACAGGGAGGTGAAAAACTGTTTTTT. Protein sequence: CASSLPGQGGEKLFF.

V and J are TRBV2 and TRBJ2-3; D might be TRBD2 (6 bases). V was cut by 4 bases and J by 1 base, with 6 bases left in between. Germline V gene data show CDR1 as SNHLY and CDR2 as FYNNEI. CDR3 length: 13 residues. CDR3: CASSGGGTDTQYF. The CDR3 coding sequence is TGTGCCAGCAGTGGGGGGGGCACAGATACGCAGTATTTT.